The present TCR beta chain was sequenced within a study of breast tumors, draining lymph nodes, adjacent tissues. As for this clonotype: What it recognizes is unknown.

TCRdb re-called the multiplex PCR reads through MiXCR, storing one row per CDR3 protein. The sample lists approximately 13,000 distinct CDR3 sequences, about 36% occurring once. The V gene end was trimmed by 4 bases and the J gene end by 10 bases; junction bases not matched to a gene: 7. In germline, CDR1 is MNHEY, CDR2 SMNVEV (reference sequence). The CDR3 is 14 amino acids. Study-wide points: Tumor T cell lymph node origin was a supported hypothesis, not proven. Tumor TCR diversity was below lymph nodes but above nontumor tissue. Luminal-like breast cancer showed significantly greater tumor-nontumor repertoire similarity than basal-like breast cancer did. Data fit most tumor T cells coming from lymph node, expanding in tumor.

Sequenced material: breast tumor tissue. The clonotype originates from a female donor with breast cancer. Some clones in this sample may be carry-over from other donors' samples. This rearrangement joins TRBV27 to TRBJ1-6, with 7 bases fitting TRBD1. In nucleotides, the CDR3 is TGTGCCAGCAGTTGGGTGTACAGGGGCTCACCCCTCCACTTT. Protein: CASSWVYRGSPLHF.